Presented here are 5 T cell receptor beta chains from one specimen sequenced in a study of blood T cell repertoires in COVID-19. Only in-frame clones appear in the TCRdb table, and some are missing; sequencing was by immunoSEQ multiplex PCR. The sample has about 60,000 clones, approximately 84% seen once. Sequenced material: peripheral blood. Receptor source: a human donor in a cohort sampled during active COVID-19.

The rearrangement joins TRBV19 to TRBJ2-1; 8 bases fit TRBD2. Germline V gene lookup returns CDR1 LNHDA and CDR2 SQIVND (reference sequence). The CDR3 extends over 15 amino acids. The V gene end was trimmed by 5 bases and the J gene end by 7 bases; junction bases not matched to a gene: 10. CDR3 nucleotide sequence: TGTGCCAGTAGTGGTAGAGGGCTAGCGGGTAATGAGCAGTTCTTC. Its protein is CASSGRGLAGNEQFF.

For the CDR3, the DNA is TGCGCCAGCAGCCGGGGACTAGCGGGACTGGGTCGGTCCTACGAGCAGTACTTC. It specifies CASSRGLAGLGRSYEQYF. This chain uses TRBV5-1 with TRBJ2-7, with TRBD2 matching over 13 bases. The V segment lost 4 bases and the J segment 1 base; nucleotides outside the gene matches: 11. CDR3 length: 18 amino acids. Germline CDR1 is SGHRS and CDR2 is YFSETQ.

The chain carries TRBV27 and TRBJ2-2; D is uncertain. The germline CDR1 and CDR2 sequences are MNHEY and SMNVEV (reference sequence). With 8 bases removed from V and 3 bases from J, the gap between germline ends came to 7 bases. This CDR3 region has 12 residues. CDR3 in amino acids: CASGQYTGELFF. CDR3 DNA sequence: TGTGCCAGCGGGCAATACACCGGGGAGCTGTTTTTT.

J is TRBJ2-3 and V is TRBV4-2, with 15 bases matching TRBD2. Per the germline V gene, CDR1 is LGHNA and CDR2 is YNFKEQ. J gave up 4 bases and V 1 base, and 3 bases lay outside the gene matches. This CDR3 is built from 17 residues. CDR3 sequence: CASSQGGLAGGPDTQYF. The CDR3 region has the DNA TGTGCCAGCAGCCAAGGGGGACTAGCGGGGGGTCCAGATACGCAGTATTTT.

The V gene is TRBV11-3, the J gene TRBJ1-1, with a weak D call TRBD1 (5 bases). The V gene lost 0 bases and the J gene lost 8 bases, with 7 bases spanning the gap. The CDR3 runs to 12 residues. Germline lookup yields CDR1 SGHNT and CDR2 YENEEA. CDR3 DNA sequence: TGTGCCAGCAGCTTAGAGGGGCTAGAAGCTTTCTTT. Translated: CASSLEGLEAFF. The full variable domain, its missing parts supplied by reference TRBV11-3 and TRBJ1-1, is EAGVVQSPRYKIIEKKQPVAFWCNPISGHNTLYWYLQNLGQGPELLIRYENEEAVDDSQLPKDRFSAERLKGVDSTLKIQPAELGDSAVYLCASSLEGLEAFFGQGTRLTVV.